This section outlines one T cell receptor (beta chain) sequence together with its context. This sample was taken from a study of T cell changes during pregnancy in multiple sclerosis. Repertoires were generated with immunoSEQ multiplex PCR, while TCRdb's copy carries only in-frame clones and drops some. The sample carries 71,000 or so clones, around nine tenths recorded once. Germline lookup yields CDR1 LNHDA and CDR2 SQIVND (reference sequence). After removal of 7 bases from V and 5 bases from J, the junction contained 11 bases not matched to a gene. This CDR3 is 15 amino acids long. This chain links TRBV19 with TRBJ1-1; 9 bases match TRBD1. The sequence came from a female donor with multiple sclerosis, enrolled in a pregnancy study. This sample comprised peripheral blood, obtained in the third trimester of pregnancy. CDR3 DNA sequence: TGTGCCAGTATCCTTAGGGGACAGGGAAGGACTGAAGCTTTCTTT. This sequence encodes CASILRGQGRTEAFF.